Listed below are T cell receptor beta chains from one sample, sequenced in a study of beta chain features in type 1 diabetes. The repertoire was sequenced with immunoSEQ multiplex PCR; TCRdb's copy has only in-frame clones and lacks some. This table has hundreds of thousands of clones, around an eighth appearing once. The specimen was naive CD4+ T cells from blood. The source of these receptors is a man between 18 and 35 years old with type 1 diabetes. Both conserved end residues are part of each CDR3. D genes are given only for firm matches. Clone size, where shown, is once, few, many, or a class for clones that have expanded.

J gene	V gene	D gene	clone size	CDR3 protein	CDR3 DNA
TRBJ2-7	TRBV13	TRBD2	few	CASSLGLAAPYEQYF	TGTGCCAGCAGCTTGGGACTAGCGGCGCCCTACGAGCAGTACTTC
TRBJ1-1	TRBV29-1	.	.	CSVFMGTLNTEAFF	TGCAGCGTCTTCATGGGGACTCTGAACACTGAAGCTTTCTTT
TRBJ1-5	TRBV4-2	TRBD1	few	CASSQGTGGNQPQHF	TGTGCCAGCAGCCAGGGGACAGGGGGCAATCAGCCCCAGCATTTT
TRBJ1-4	TRBV5-1	.	.	CASSLVGTPGGTNEKLFF	TGCGCCAGCAGCTTGGTTGGCACCCCGGGAGGGACTAATGAAAAACTGTTTTTT
TRBJ2-3	TRBV7-3	TRBD2	.	CASSPGLAGGIDTQYF	TGTGCCAGCAGCCCCGGACTAGCGGGGGGAATAGATACGCAGTATTTT
TRBJ1-2	TRBV5-1	.	.	CASSPPNYGYTF	TGCGCCAGCAGCCCGCCGAACTATGGCTACACCTTC
TRBJ1-1	TRBV5-6	TRBD1	.	CASRVTGGSMNTEAFF	TGTGCCAGCAGAGTGACAGGGGGCAGCATGAACACTGAAGCTTTCTTT
TRBJ1-2	TRBV6-5	.	few	CASSLGYRYTF	TGTGCCAGCAGTTTAGGATATCGCTACACCTTC
TRBJ2-5	TRBV30	.	.	CAWSVGQAPRAGETQYF	TGTGCCTGGAGTGTTGGGCAGGCCCCTCGGGCGGGAGAGACCCAGTACTTC
TRBJ2-6	TRBV6-6	TRBD1	few	CASRRQGSFQVLTF	TGTGCCAGCAGGAGACAGGGGTCCTTCCAAGTCCTGACTTTC
TRBJ1-1	TRBV4-1	.	.	CASSQHWGPFVEAFF	TGCGCCAGCAGCCAGCACTGGGGGCCCTTCGTTGAAGCTTTCTTT
TRBJ1-1	TRBV5-4	.	few	CASSLAWARGNTEAFF	TGTGCCAGCAGCTTGGCCTGGGCGAGGGGGAACACTGAAGCTTTCTTT
TRBJ2-2	TRBV29-1	TRBD2	.	CSVGTSGRVVTGELFF	TGCAGCGTCGGGACTAGCGGGAGAGTAGTTACCGGGGAGCTGTTTTTT
TRBJ1-2	TRBV9	.	.	CASSDLPRESGYTF	TGTGCCAGCAGCGACCTTCCCAGGGAATCGGGCTACACCTTC
TRBJ2-7	TRBV5-1	TRBD1	.	CASSATTGATYEQYF	TGCGCCAGCAGCGCCACCACAGGGGCTACCTACGAGCAGTACTTC
TRBJ2-7	TRBV13	.	.	CASSRRLSSYEQYF	TGTGCCAGCAGCCGCCGTCTTAGCTCCTACGAGCAGTACTTC
TRBJ1-2	TRBV4-1	.	few	CASSQTDYGYTF	TGCGCCAGCAGCCAAACAGATTATGGCTACACCTTC
TRBJ1-4	TRBV4-1	.	few	CASSQPGRARDEKLFF	TGCGCCAGCAGCCAACCAGGGCGCGCTCGGGATGAAAAACTGTTTTTT
TRBJ1-5	TRBV30	.	.	CAYDFMGQPQHF	TGTGCCTACGATTTCATGGGACAGCCCCAGCATTTT
TRBJ2-5	TRBV7-9	.	.	CASSLEAASQTQYF	TGTGCCAGCAGCCTCGAAGCTGCCTCTCAGACCCAGTACTTC
TRBJ2-3	TRBV4-1	.	.	CASSRGQGGDTDTQYF	TGCGCCAGCAGCCGAGGACAGGGAGGGGACACAGATACGCAGTATTTT
TRBJ2-7	TRBV28	.	few	CASSLERKGYEQYF	TGTGCCAGCAGTTTAGAACGGAAGGGCTACGAGCAGTACTTC
TRBJ1-6	TRBV27	.	few	CASSSRIQPLHF	TGTGCCAGCAGTTCTCGGATCCAACCCCTCCACTTT
TRBJ2-3	TRBV6-5	.	.	CASSYNRGRDTQYF	TGTGCCAGCAGTTACAATCGGGGACGGGATACGCAGTATTTT
TRBJ2-2	TRBV25-1	.	few	CASSESHGELFF	TGTGCCAGCAGTGAATCCCACGGGGAGCTGTTTTTT
TRBJ2-1	TRBV10-3	TRBD2	few	CAIRPSGGESYNEQFF	TGTGCCATCAGGCCTAGCGGGGGGGAATCCTACAATGAGCAGTTCTTC
TRBJ1-3	TRBV15	.	.	CATSRDHWLPSGNTIYF	TGTGCCACCAGCAGAGATCATTGGTTACCCTCTGGAAACACCATATATTTT
TRBJ1-5	TRBV25-1	TRBD1	few	CASSEGGGQGARGQPQHF	TGTGCCAGCAGTGAAGGTGGTGGACAGGGGGCGCGGGGCCAGCCCCAGCATTTT
TRBJ2-7	TRBV18	.	.	CASSLGMSSYEQYF	TGTGCCAGCTCACTGGGGATGAGCTCCTACGAGCAGTACTTC
TRBJ1-6	TRBV30	TRBD1	.	CAGQGDSPLHF	TGTGCCGGACAGGGCGATTCACCCCTCCACTTT
TRBJ2-2	TRBV9	.	few	CASSVVTTGELFF	TGTGCCAGCAGCGTAGTAACCACCGGGGAGCTGTTTTTT
TRBJ2-7	TRBV18	TRBD2	few	CASSSLGSGTSYEQYF	TGTGCCAGCTCATCGTTGGGTAGCGGGACTTCCTACGAGCAGTACTTC
TRBJ2-1	TRBV18	TRBD2	.	CASSPSGGSYNEQFF	TGTGCCAGCTCACCGAGCGGGGGCTCCTACAATGAGCAGTTCTTC
TRBJ2-1	TRBV6-5	.	.	CASSSNRDTEQFF	TGTGCCAGCAGTTCCAACCGGGACACTGAGCAGTTCTTC
TRBJ2-7	TRBV2	.	.	CASSGRASRYEQYF	TGTGCCAGCAGTGGGCGGGCGTCCCGGTACGAGCAGTACTTC
TRBJ1-3	TRBV9	.	few	CASSSSGGNTIYF	TGTGCCAGCAGCTCCTCGGGCGGAAACACCATATATTTT
TRBJ1-4	TRBV27	.	few	CASRPGVANEKLFF	TGTGCCAGCAGACCCGGAGTAGCTAATGAAAAACTGTTTTTT
TRBJ2-3	TRBV27	TRBD2	.	CASSLWGGGSSDTQYF	TGTGCCAGCAGTTTATGGGGCGGGGGGTCGTCAGATACGCAGTATTTT
TRBJ2-2	TRBV9	.	few	CASSDTWSGELFF	TGTGCCAGCAGCGACACCTGGAGCGGGGAGCTGTTTTTT
TRBJ2-1	TRBV5-1	.	few	CASSPGLILDEQFF	TGCGCCAGCAGTCCGGGACTCATCCTGGATGAGCAGTTCTTC
TRBJ1-6	TRBV19	.	.	CASSNRINSPLHF	TGTGCCAGTAGTAACAGGATCAATTCACCCCTCCACTTT
TRBJ1-5	TRBV29-1	.	few	CSVGGDQPQHF	TGCAGCGTTGGTGGTGATCAGCCCCAGCATTTT
TRBJ2-2	TRBV7-6	.	.	CASSLPGKELFF	TGTGCCAGCAGCTTGCCGGGAAAGGAGCTGTTTTTT
TRBJ2-6	TRBV5-4	.	.	CASSLDAGAGANVLTF	TGTGCCAGCAGCTTGGACGCAGGGGCTGGGGCCAACGTCCTGACTTTC
TRBJ2-6	TRBV9	.	few	CASSVATTGSGANVLTF	TGTGCCAGCAGCGTAGCAACGACAGGCTCTGGGGCCAACGTCCTGACTTTC
TRBJ1-5	TRBV30	.	.	CAWGRENSNQPQHF	TGTGCCTGGGGGAGAGAGAATAGCAATCAGCCCCAGCATTTT
TRBJ2-7	TRBV11-1	.	few	CASSLRRDVHYEQYF	TGTGCCAGCAGCTTGCGTCGGGACGTACACTACGAGCAGTACTTC
TRBJ2-3	TRBV9	.	few	CASSSRTAFLSTDTQYF	TGTGCCAGCAGCTCCCGTACAGCTTTTCTTAGCACAGATACGCAGTATTTT
TRBJ1-2	TRBV6-5	.	.	CASSEREGYTF	TGTGCCAGCAGTGAACGGGAGGGCTACACCTTC
TRBJ2-7	TRBV6-5	TRBD1	few	CASKQGMTYEQYF	TGTGCCAGTAAACAGGGGATGACCTACGAGCAGTACTTC
TRBJ2-7	TRBV10-3	TRBD1	.	CAISDRQGSEQYF	TGTGCCATCAGTGACCGACAGGGCTCCGAGCAGTACTTC
TRBJ2-5	TRBV5-1	.	.	CASSLGDTSGETQYF	TGCGCCAGCAGCTTGGGGGACACCTCGGGCGAGACCCAGTACTTC
TRBJ2-5	TRBV5-1	TRBD2	.	CASSLWLAGGETQYF	TGCGCCAGCAGCTTGTGGCTAGCGGGAGGAGAGACCCAGTACTTC
TRBJ1-5	TRBV7-2	.	.	CASSLGAGYGNQPQHF	TGTGCCAGCAGCTTAGGGGCGGGGTACGGCAATCAGCCCCAGCATTTT
TRBJ1-2	TRBV27	.	.	CASSANRANYGYTF	TGTGCCAGCAGTGCGAACAGGGCTAACTATGGCTACACCTTC
TRBJ1-5	TRBV6-1	.	.	CASHWGGGNQPQHF	TGTGCCAGCCATTGGGGGGGAGGCAATCAGCCCCAGCATTTT
TRBJ2-7	TRBV28	TRBD1	.	CASSEGAHEQYF	TGTGCCAGCAGTGAGGGGGCCCACGAGCAGTACTTC
TRBJ1-6	TRBV7-9	.	few	CASSFSRDSPLHF	TGTGCCAGCAGCTTTTCGAGGGATTCACCCCTCCACTTT